This note documents a single T cell receptor beta chain sequence. Germline CDR1 reads SNHLY; CDR2 reads FYNNEI. The CDR3 is made up of 14 amino acids. J was trimmed by 6 bases and V by 10 bases; bases with no gene match: 14. These data are taken from a study of blood T cell repertoires in COVID-19. This table comes from immunoSEQ multiplex PCR, and its TCRdb copy is limited to in-frame clones, with some not included. The table lists 90,000 to 100,000 clones, 82% of them singletons. Sequencing used peripheral blood. The receptor was derived from an older man with acute or convalescent COVID-19. The rearrangement uses TRBV2 and TRBJ1-2; 7 bases match TRBD1. The DNA of the CDR3 is TGTGCCAACATCCTGAATGAGGGGGCTCATGGCTACACCTTC. Amino acids: CANILNEGAHGYTF.